Here is one TCR beta chain with its context. The target antigen is unknown. In contrast to the negatively isolated CD8+ and CD4+ T cells, TEMRA cells were FACS-enriched. The CDR3 has 14 amino acids. Germline CDR1 reads GTSNPN; CDR2 reads SVGIG (reference sequence). Trimming stripped 1 base from V and 2 bases from J, with 12 bases between. This sample is drawn from a study of CD8 T cells in Susac syndrome. Study observations and caveats: The TCR sequencing and HLA analysis in the study involved a relatively small number of individuals, as the study acknowledged.

Random hexamers were used to reverse transcribe an amount of about 0.45 to 1 ug RNA. TCRdb fed the immunoSEQ multiplex PCR reads into MiXCR, producing one record per CDR3 protein. Of 160,000 or so distinct CDR3 sequences in the sample, under 95% were seen once. The chain links TRBV30 to TRBJ2-7, with D hard to call. The source is a human donor in good health. Sequencing was carried out using CD4+ T cells from PBMCs. The CDR3 loop is CAWSAHLGTYEQYF. The CDR3 DNA follows: TGTGCCTGGAGTGCCCACCTTGGGACCTACGAGCAGTACTTC.